This TCR beta chain was documented in a study of blood T cell repertoires in COVID-19. Study-level information: T cells, B-cell-depleted T cells, or PBMCs provided the cDNA or gDNA that served as material.

Profiling relied on immunoSEQ multiplex PCR, and the TCRdb table lists in-frame clones only, not all of them. The sample lists fewer than 300,000 clones; 85% were seen once. After removal of 4 bases from V and 5 bases from J, the junction contained 11 bases not matched to a gene. This CDR3 contains 17 residues. Germline V CDR1 and CDR2: SGDLS, YYNGEE. The chain uses TRBV9 and TRBJ2-1; 11 positions match TRBD2. Sequenced material: peripheral blood. The sequence came from a human donor in a cohort sampled during active COVID-19. DNA for the CDR3: TGTGCCAGCAGCTTCCAACTGACTAGCGGGACCCACAATGAGCAGTTCTTC. It specifies CASSFQLTSGTHNEQFF. The full variable domain, in which reference TRBV9 and TRBJ2-1 provide the parts outside the CDR3, is DSGVTQTPKHLITATGQRVTLRCSPRSGDLSVYWYQQSLDQGLQFLIQYYNGEERAKGNILERFSAQQFPDLHSELNLSSLELGDSALYFCASSFQLTSGTHNEQFFGPGTRLTVL.